These 32 T cell receptor beta chains came from one sample sequenced in a study of blood T cell repertoires in COVID-19. TCRdb keeps only in-frame clones here, not all; method: immunoSEQ multiplex PCR. The sample lists approximately 130,000 clones, roughly four fifths occurring once. The sample was peripheral blood. These receptors were obtained from a human donor in a cohort sampled during active COVID-19.

The chain is built from TRBV7-9 and TRBJ2-5; 9 nucleotides line up with TRBD1. Germline V gene sequence: CDR1 SEHNR, CDR2 FQNEAQ (reference sequence). V was pared by 5 bases and J by 4 bases, with 8 bases of the junction left unmatched. The CDR3 spans 15 residues. As DNA, the CDR3 is TGTGCCAGCAGCCGGAACAGGGGGCAGGGAGAGACCCAGTACTTC. It yields the protein CASSRNRGQGETQYF.

The gene calls are TRBV9 and TRBJ1-2; D is possibly TRBD1 (6 bases). Germline V lookup: CDR1 SGDLS, CDR2 YYNGEE. The V and J ends lost 3 bases and 7 bases respectively, with 22 bases between them. The CDR3 is 16 amino acids. Here the CDR3 DNA reads TGTGCCAGCAGCGACCCACAGGGAGTTCGGGTGGGTGGCTACACCTTC. Its translation: CASSDPQGVRVGGYTF.

The V call is TRBV29-1, the J call TRBJ2-1; a possible D gene is TRBD1 (7 bases). CDR1 is SQVTM, CDR2 ANQGSEA, per germline. The CDR3 has 13 amino acids. The V and J ends lost 2 bases and 5 bases respectively, with 10 bases between them. CDR3: CSVEQGGDNEQFF. The CDR3 DNA is TGCAGCGTTGAACAGGGGGGAGACAATGAGCAGTTCTTC.

The chain couples TRBV6-5 to TRBJ1-5; tentatively, D is TRBD1 (5 bases). Trimming took 5 bases from V and 2 from J, leaving 10 bases between them. This CDR3 region has 14 residues. CDR1 is MNHEY, CDR2 SVGAGI, per germline. The CDR3 nucleotides are TGTGCCAGCAGTCGTCAGGGTGGCAATCAGCCCCAGCATTTT. Translation: CASSRQGGNQPQHF.

This clone was observed a handful of times. The J gene is TRBJ1-4, the V gene TRBV2; D not certain. In germline, CDR1 is SNHLY, CDR2 FYNNEI. The V end was cut by 8 bases, the J end by 2 bases, with 18 bases between. This CDR3 is 16 amino acids long. CDR3 bases: TGTGCCAGCCTACGGGGAAGGGCTGGCACTAATGAAAAACTGTTTTTT. This encodes CASLRGRAGTNEKLFF.

The chain employs TRBV5-4 and TRBJ2-7; TRBD1 matches at 7 bases. The CDR3 has 14 residues. With 0 bases clipped from V and 7 bases from J, the junction kept 7 bases outside the gene matches. The germline gives CDR1 SGHNT, CDR2 YYREEE (reference sequence). CDR3 coding DNA: TGTGCCAGCAGCTTGGGGCAGGGGGTCTGGGAGCAGTACTTC. Its translation is CASSLGQGVWEQYF.

This chain links TRBV19 with TRBJ2-2; 10 nucleotides agree with TRBD2. CDR3 length equals 15 residues. The germline V gene has CDR1 LNHDA and CDR2 SQIVND (reference sequence). V shed 6 bases and J 10 bases; nucleotides not matched to a gene: 11. The CDR3 region has the DNA TGTGCCAGTAGGATTCTAAGCGGGGGGGCTCCGGAGCTGTTTTTT. Amino acids: CASRILSGGAPELFF.

The rearrangement joins TRBV9 to TRBJ2-3; weak D call: TRBD2 (5 bases). V lost 0 bases and J 1 base, leaving 12 bases between the germline ends. The germline gives CDR1 SGDLS, CDR2 YYNGEE. The CDR3 sequence is 16 residues long. The CDR3 DNA reads as TGTGCCAGCAGCGTAGGGCTAGCCGGCGGCACAGATACGCAGTATTTT. It encodes CASSVGLAGGTDTQYF.

V and J are TRBV7-2 and TRBJ1-4, with 10 bases matching TRBD1. V dropped 3 bases and J dropped 4; count of bases not matched to a gene: 5. Germline assignment: CDR1 SGHTA and CDR2 FQGNSA. The CDR3 is made up of 16 amino acids. CDR3 region: CASSLTGGKGNEKLFF. Written as DNA, the CDR3 is TGTGCCAGCAGCTTGACAGGGGGCAAGGGTAATGAAAAACTGTTTTTT.

The rearrangement uses TRBV4-1 and TRBJ2-7, with D possibly TRBD1 on 6 matching bases. The CDR3 loop spans 15 amino acids. Germline CDR1 is MGHRA and CDR2 is YSYEKL. The V and J ends lost 0 bases and 5 bases respectively, with 14 bases between them. The CDR3 protein is CASSQEGGRAHEQYF. In DNA, the CDR3 is TGCGCCAGCAGCCAAGAAGGGGGAAGGGCCCACGAGCAGTACTTC.

The rearrangement uses TRBV5-4 and TRBJ2-3; TRBD2 aligns across 8 bases. Per the germline V gene, CDR1 is SGHNT and CDR2 is YYREEE (reference sequence). CDR3 length: 17 residues. The J segment lost 0 bases and the V segment lost 3 bases, leaving 9 bases of the junction unmatched. CDR3 in DNA: TGTGCCAGCAGCTCGGGACTAGGGATTTCTAGCACAGATACGCAGTATTTT. Its translation: CASSSGLGISSTDTQYF. Supplemented by reference TRBV5-4 and TRBJ2-3, the full variable domain reads ETGVTQSPTHLIKTRGQQVTLRCSSQSGHNTVSWYQQALGQGPQFIFQYYREEENGRGNFPPRFSGLQFPNYSSELNVNALELDDSALYLCASSSGLGISSTDTQYFGPGTRLTVL.

The table lists this clone with a count of one. The chain employs TRBV6-2 or TRBV6-3 and TRBJ2-1, with a tentative D call TRBD2 (7 bases). V shed 5 bases and J shed 6 bases, with 17 bases lying between them. CDR1 and CDR2 (germline): MNHEY, SVGEGT. The CDR3 runs to 15 residues. The CDR3 sequence: CASSPSLGGANEQFF. The DNA for the CDR3 is TGTGCCAGCAGTCCGTCCCTAGGGGGGGCCAATGAGCAGTTCTTC.

The chain carries TRBV5-1 and TRBJ2-7; TRBD1 matches at 10 bases. Germline-derived CDR1 and CDR2 are SGHRS and YFSETQ. V shed 4 bases, J shed 6 bases, and the junction held 7 bases outside the gene matches. This CDR3 has 14 amino acids. This CDR3 is CASSQRQGASEQYF. The CDR3 coding sequence is TGCGCCAGCAGCCAAAGACAGGGGGCATCCGAGCAGTACTTC.

This clone has just a few counts. This chain joins TRBV11-2 and TRBJ1-5; D is unresolved. Per the germline V gene, CDR1 is SGHAT and CDR2 is FQNNGV. The CDR3 loop spans 14 amino acids. Trimming removed 3 bases from V and 8 bases from J, with 14 bases in between. The CDR3 is CASSFNRGREPQHF. CDR3 DNA: TGTGCCAGCAGCTTTAACCGCGGGAGGGAGCCCCAGCATTTT.

This clone occurred a few times. V is TRBV4-1 and J is TRBJ1-1; D is ambiguous. The CDR3 loop spans 14 amino acids. Trimming stripped 4 bases from V and 6 bases from J, with 15 bases between. The germline V gene encodes CDR1 MGHRA and CDR2 YSYEKL. The CDR3 sequence: CASSPSRGGAEAFF. The CDR3 DNA is TGCGCCAGCAGCCCCTCCCGGGGAGGAGCTGAAGCTTTCTTT.

This clone was picked up a small number of times. The J gene is TRBJ1-1, the V gene TRBV11-3; D gene uncertain. Deletions cut 1 base from V and 1 base from J, with 4 bases between. Germline V gene sequence: CDR1 SGHNT, CDR2 YENEEA. The CDR3 runs to 13 residues. CDR3 amino acids: CASSLGGNTEAFF. CDR3 sequence (DNA): TGTGCCAGCAGCTTAGGAGGGAACACTGAAGCTTTCTTT.

This clone was counted once. The rearrangement joins TRBV6-5 to TRBJ1-1; TRBD1 agrees at 7 bases. CDR3 length equals 14 residues. J was trimmed by 1 base and V by 7 bases; bases with no gene match: 6. The germline V gene has CDR1 MNHEY and CDR2 SVGAGI. The chain's CDR3 is CASMLGGPNTEAFF. CDR3 bases: TGTGCCAGCATGCTAGGGGGCCCGAACACTGAAGCTTTCTTT.

The rearrangement joins TRBV27 to TRBJ2-1; 13 bases match TRBD2. The CDR3 is 18 amino acids. Trimming removed 5 bases from V and 0 bases from J; junction bases left unmatched: 7. In germline, CDR1 is MNHEY, CDR2 SMNVEV (reference sequence). CDR3: CASSAGLAGPSSYNEQFF. For the CDR3, the DNA is TGTGCCAGCAGTGCGGGACTAGCGGGGCCCAGCTCCTACAATGAGCAGTTCTTC.

The chain has TRBV10-3 and TRBJ1-2; D is ambiguous. V was shortened by 2 bases and J by 8 bases, with 12 bases between the two germline ends. The CDR3 consists of 13 residues. Germline loops: CDR1 ENHRY, CDR2 SYGVKD. CDR3 amino acids: CAISENGEGGYTF. The CDR3 DNA follows: TGTGCCATCAGTGAGAATGGAGAGGGCGGCTACACCTTC.

The V and J genes are TRBV4-2 and TRBJ1-5, with D unresolved. Trimming shortened V by 1 base and J by 0 bases, and 7 bases separated the two germline ends. The CDR3 sequence is 15 residues long. The germline V gene encodes CDR1 LGHNA and CDR2 YNFKEQ. The CDR3: CASSQGTDSNQPQHF. The CDR3 DNA follows: TGTGCCAGCAGCCAAGGAACAGATAGCAATCAGCCCCAGCATTTT.

This chain uses TRBV6-5 with TRBJ1-5, with D uncertain. This CDR3 spans 15 amino acids. Germline CDR1 is MNHEY and CDR2 is SVGAGI. V was pared by 4 bases and J by 0 bases, with 10 bases between. CDR3 loop: CASSSVRYSNQPQHF. The CDR3 nucleotides are TGTGCCAGCAGTTCAGTACGTTATAGCAATCAGCCCCAGCATTTT.

The chain has TRBV24-1 and TRBJ2-7; 7 nucleotides match TRBD1. CDR1 and CDR2 (germline): KGHDR, SFDVKD. The CDR3 consists of 15 residues. Unmatched junction bases numbered 5, after V lost 3 bases and J lost 1 base. CDR3 region: CATSDPRQGSYEQYF. DNA of the CDR3: TGTGCCACCAGTGATCCTCGACAGGGTTCCTACGAGCAGTACTTC.

The chain has TRBV6-5 and TRBJ2-1, with D maybe TRBD1 (5 bases). Trimming cost V 6 bases and J 4 bases, with 16 bases left between them. Germline V CDR1 and CDR2: MNHEY, SVGAGI. This CDR3 spans 15 amino acids. CDR3 region: CASRLTGLGYNEQFF. Written as DNA, the CDR3 is TGTGCCAGCAGGTTAACAGGCTTGGGGTACAATGAGCAGTTCTTC.

The J gene is TRBJ2-5, the V gene TRBV7-9, with D uncertain. CDR1 is SEHNR, CDR2 FQNEAQ, per germline (reference sequence). Trimming stripped 1 base from V and 4 bases from J, with 7 bases between. CDR3 length: 13 residues. The CDR3 DNA reads TGTGCCAGCAGCTTAGTCCCTCGAGAGACCCAGTACTTC. Its protein is CASSLVPRETQYF. The full variable domain, completed using reference TRBV7-9 and TRBJ2-5, is DTGVSQNPRHKITKRGQNVTFRCDPISEHNRLYWYRQTLGQGPEFLTYFQNEAQLEKSRLLSDRFSAERPKGSFSTLEIQRTEQGDSAMYLCASSLVPRETQYFGPGTRLLVL.

This chain joins TRBV3-1 (or the pseudogene TRBV3-2) and TRBJ2-1; no clear D gene. Germline assignment: CDR1 LGHDT and CDR2 YNNKEL (reference sequence). V lost 0 bases, J lost 7 bases, and 7 bases lay in between. This CDR3 contains 13 residues. The DNA for the CDR3 is TGTGCCAGCAGCCAAGAGAGGTCAAATGAGCAGTTCTTC. Its translation is CASSQERSNEQFF.

The V gene is TRBV7-9, the J gene TRBJ1-2; 8 positions match TRBD1. V lost 5 bases to trimming and J lost 3 bases; unmatched junction nucleotides: 5. The CDR3 has 14 amino acids. Germline CDR1 and CDR2: SEHNR and FQNEAQ (reference sequence). DNA for the CDR3: TGTGCCAGCAGCCAGGACAGGGACTACTATGGCTACACCTTC. Amino acid sequence: CASSQDRDYYGYTF.

Only one count was recorded for this clone. The chain uses TRBV6-2 or TRBV6-3 and TRBJ1-2; 8 nucleotides match TRBD1. The V gene end was trimmed by 4 bases and the J gene end by 7 bases; junction bases not matched to a gene: 8. In germline, CDR1 is MNHEY, CDR2 SVGEGT. The CDR3 extends over 14 amino acids. In DNA, the CDR3 is TGTGCCAGCAGTTTACCCGGGACAGGTCGTGGCTACACCTTC. Its protein is CASSLPGTGRGYTF.

The V call is TRBV10-3, the J call TRBJ1-2, with D tentatively TRBD1 (5 bases). Germline values: CDR1 ENHRY, CDR2 SYGVKD. CDR3 length: 14 amino acids. V gave up 10 bases and J gave up 4 bases, with 19 bases separating them. The CDR3 sequence is CATARGGAGYGYTF. The CDR3 nucleotides read TGTGCCACCGCCCGGGGAGGGGCAGGCTATGGCTACACCTTC.

The V and J genes are TRBV5-5 and TRBJ1-4; D not resolved. Germline CDR1 reads SGHKS; CDR2 reads YYEKEE (reference sequence). V lost 0 bases and J 13 bases, leaving 16 bases between the germline ends. CDR3 length: 14 amino acids. CDR3 in amino acids: CASSLEGVALTLFF. The CDR3 nucleotides are TGTGCCAGCAGCTTGGAAGGAGTGGCCCTAACACTGTTTTTT.

This sequence joins TRBV5-6 and TRBJ1-5; D possibly corresponds to TRBD1 (5 bases). This CDR3 spans 17 amino acids. The germline V gene has CDR1 SGHDT and CDR2 YYEEEE. Trimming left V 5 bases short and J 7 bases short, with 25 bases between. CDR3 region: CASSSGPFDRRGQPQHF. The CDR3 region has the DNA TGTGCCAGCAGTTCCGGACCGTTCGACCGGAGGGGACAGCCCCAGCATTTT.

The rearrangement uses TRBV9 and TRBJ2-7; possible D gene TRBD1, 5 bases. The ends were cut back, 3 bases at V and 6 bases at J, with 13 bases in the middle. Germline assignment: CDR1 SGDLS and CDR2 YYNGEE. The CDR3 contains 13 residues. CDR3 bases: TGTGCCAGCAGCGGCAGGGATCTGGGCGAGCAGTACTTC. Its translation is CASSGRDLGEQYF.

V gene TRBV7-2 combines with J gene TRBJ1-5, with D possibly being TRBD1 (6 bases). The CDR3 sequence is 16 residues long. The V end lost 2 bases, the J end lost 0 bases, and 11 bases lay between the germline ends. The germline V gene has CDR1 SGHTA and CDR2 FQGNSA. DNA of the CDR3: TGTGCCAGCAGCTTACTCGGGACACATAGCAATCAGCCCCAGCATTTT. Its protein is CASSLLGTHSNQPQHF.